These 5 T cell receptor beta chains came from one sample sequenced in a study of beta chain features in type 1 diabetes. General study findings and limits: All four CD4+ subsets from Type 1 diabetes patients carried moderately but significantly shorter TCRB CDR3s.

Their antigens remain unidentified. Expressed TCRB transcripts were sequenced because the isolated RNA had all been reverse transcribed beforehand. Profiled with immunoSEQ multiplex PCR; TCRdb holds only in-frame clones, not every one. Of 600,000 to 750,000 clones in the sample, around 12% are singletons; the top ten hold around 0.12%. The sequencing sample was made of naive CD4+ T cells from blood. The receptors were sampled from a man aged 25 to 40 with type 1 diabetes.

The chain joins TRBV29-1 to TRBJ2-7; tentative D call: TRBD2 (7 bases). Trimming took 5 bases from V and 5 from J, leaving 16 bases between them. The CDR3 contains 13 residues. The germline CDR1 and CDR2 sequences are SQVTM and ANQGSEA. DNA for the CDR3: TGCAGCGTTCGGAAACAGGGAGGGGACGAGCAGTACTTC. Amino acid sequence: CSVRKQGGDEQYF.

This clone came up a few times. The V and J genes are TRBV7-3 and TRBJ2-3; weak D call: TRBD1 (6 bases). CDR1 and CDR2 (germline): SGHTA, FQGTGA. This CDR3 comprises 14 residues. V lost 6 bases to trimming and J lost 4 bases, with 14 bases between them. The CDR3 DNA reads TGTGCCAGCAGGGAACAGGGTGGTGCAGATACGCAGTATTTT. This sequence encodes CASREQGGADTQYF.

In the case of this clone: The same CDR3 also results from other DNA sequences found in this sample. DNA for the CDR3: TGTGCCAGCAGCTTGGCAGGGGGCTACGAGCAGTACTTC. Its protein is CASSLAGGYEQYF. The chain uses TRBV7-9 and TRBJ2-7; 7 bases match TRBD1. V lost 3 bases and J lost 3; bases outside the gene matches: 2. The germline CDR1 and CDR2 sequences are SEHNR and FQNEAQ (reference sequence). CDR3 length: 13 residues.

This clone was picked up a small number of times. This specimen includes other DNA sequences encoding the same CDR3. The chain recombines TRBV14 with TRBJ2-5; D uncertain. This CDR3 comprises 12 residues. The V gene lost 1 base and the J gene lost 5 bases, with 5 bases spanning the gap. Germline V gives CDR1 SGHDN, CDR2 FVKESK. CDR3 sequence: CASSQGRETQYF. CDR3 bases: TGTGCCAGCAGCCAAGGGCGGGAGACCCAGTACTTC.

This clone has more than one count but fewer than ten. The chain links TRBV20-1 to TRBJ2-5; D gene unclear. Trimming shortened V by 3 bases and J by 11 bases, and 13 bases separated the two germline ends. The germline gives CDR1 DFQATT, CDR2 SNEGSKA (reference sequence). There are 11 residues in the CDR3. CDR3 protein: CSARARTRQYF. CDR3 nucleotide sequence: TGCAGTGCTAGGGCCAGGACGCGGCAGTACTTC.